These 6 T cell receptor beta chains originate from one sample sequenced in a study of STAT5B mutations in CD4+ large granular lymphocyte leukemia. Produced via immunoSEQ multiplex PCR; TCRdb's table is partial and in-frame only. The sample holds 31,000 or so clones, 76% seen once. Input material: CD4+ T cells from blood buffy coats. These receptors were obtained from a human donor in good health.

The chain uses TRBV5-1 and TRBJ1-2, with TRBD1 matching 8 bases. Germline V lookup: CDR1 SGHRS, CDR2 YFSETQ. V shed 0 bases and J 3 bases; nucleotides not matched to a gene: 1. The CDR3 runs 14 residues. Written as DNA, the CDR3 is TGCGCCAGCAGCTTGGACAGGGGGGACTATGGCTACACCTTC. This sequence encodes CASSLDRGDYGYTF.

The chain combines TRBV11-2 with TRBJ1-2; 8 bases fit TRBD1. After removal of 0 bases from V and 5 bases from J, the junction contained 2 bases not matched to a gene. Germline values: CDR1 SGHAT, CDR2 FQNNGV. This CDR3 spans 14 amino acids. The CDR3 sequence is CASSLDTGGYGYTF. CDR3 coding DNA: TGTGCCAGCAGCTTAGACACAGGGGGGTATGGCTACACCTTC.

J is TRBJ2-7 and V is TRBV6-1, with a possible D match to TRBD2 (7 bases). The V and J ends lost 3 bases and 3 bases respectively, with 9 bases between them. This CDR3 is 13 amino acids long. Looked up from germline, CDR1 is MNHNS and CDR2 is SASEGT. In DNA form, the CDR3 reads TGTGCCAGCAGTGAGAGGGGGGGCTACGAGCAGTACTTC. This sequence encodes CASSERGGYEQYF.

This chain uses TRBV30 with TRBJ1-6, with 9 bases lining up with TRBD1. Germline CDR1 is GTSNPN and CDR2 is SVGIG (reference sequence). This CDR3 region has 13 residues. J lost 9 bases, V lost 5 bases, and 5 bases had no gene match. In DNA form, the CDR3 reads TGTGCCTGGGGGGGACAGGGTGGTTCACCCCTCCACTTT. It is translated as CAWGGQGGSPLHF.

The chain has TRBV5-1 and TRBJ1-1; D may be TRBD1 (5 bases). V lost 3 bases and J 3 bases, leaving 21 bases between the germline ends. Germline CDR1 and CDR2: SGHRS and YFSETQ. The CDR3 has 17 residues. The CDR3 spells CASSSIGKGRIDTEAFF. The CDR3 DNA follows: TGCGCCAGCAGCTCCATAGGTAAGGGGCGTATAGACACTGAAGCTTTCTTT.

This chain joins TRBV7-8 and TRBJ2-7, with no clear D. This CDR3 is 12 amino acids long. Trimming removed 3 bases at V and 6 bases at J, with 9 bases between. Germline CDR1 is SGHVS and CDR2 is FQNEAQ. The CDR3 bases are TGTGCCAGCAGCTTGATAGGGTTCGAGCAGTACTTC. Protein: CASSLIGFEQYF.